This TCR beta chain appears in the sequencing data of a study of blood T cell repertoires in COVID-19. V trimming: 4 bases; J trimming: 5 bases; junction bases outside the gene matches: 14. Germline loops: CDR1 MGHRA, CDR2 YSYEKL. CDR3 length: 18 amino acids. Authors' processing steps: Amplification from reference gene primers served as the basis for estimated nucleated cell counts. Here immunoSEQ multiplex PCR was the method, and the copy in TCRdb shows in-frame clones only, minus some. V, J and clone size were drawn from that table, and D and trimming were deduced from the DNA. Altogether approximately 280,000 clones are present, 85% to 90% being singletons, with the ten largest covering 1.9%. Residents of about two dozen US areas, aged about 18 to 95 years, made up the participants. Categorization into cohorts depended on clinical history that participants reported. Cohort 3 recovery required two negative PCRs, clearance, or symptom resolution.

The sequence derives from a woman aged 55-69 years who had recovered from COVID-19. Specimen: PBMCs or T cells enriched from blood (not recorded which). V and J are TRBV4-1 and TRBJ2-7; 13 bases line up with TRBD2. The CDR3 protein is CASSPRGTSGNDPHEQYF. CDR3 bases: TGCGCCAGCAGCCCGAGGGGGACTAGCGGGAACGACCCCCACGAGCAGTACTTC.